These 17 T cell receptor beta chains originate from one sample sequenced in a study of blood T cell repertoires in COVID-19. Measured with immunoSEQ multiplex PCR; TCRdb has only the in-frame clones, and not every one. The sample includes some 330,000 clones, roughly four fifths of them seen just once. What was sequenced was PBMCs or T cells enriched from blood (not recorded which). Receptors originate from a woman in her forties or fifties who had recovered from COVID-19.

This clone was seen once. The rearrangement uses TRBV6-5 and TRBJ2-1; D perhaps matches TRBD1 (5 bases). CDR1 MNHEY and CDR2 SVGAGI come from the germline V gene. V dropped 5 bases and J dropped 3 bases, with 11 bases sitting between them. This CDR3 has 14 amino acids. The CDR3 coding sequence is TGTGCCAGCAGTCAACAGGCAGGCTACAATGAGCAGTTCTTC. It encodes CASSQQAGYNEQFF.

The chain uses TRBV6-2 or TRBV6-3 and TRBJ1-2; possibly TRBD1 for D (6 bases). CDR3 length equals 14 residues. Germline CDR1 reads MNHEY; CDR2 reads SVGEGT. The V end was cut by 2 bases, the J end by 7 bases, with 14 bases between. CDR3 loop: CASSYAGERRGYTF. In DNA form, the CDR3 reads TGTGCCAGCAGTTACGCAGGGGAGCGTCGTGGCTACACCTTC.

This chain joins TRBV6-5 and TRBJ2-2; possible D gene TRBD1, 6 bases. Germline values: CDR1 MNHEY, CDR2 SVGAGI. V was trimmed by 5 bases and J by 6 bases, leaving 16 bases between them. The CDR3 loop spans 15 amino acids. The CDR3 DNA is TGTGCCAGCAGTACAGGGTTAGGAATCTCCGGGGAGCTGTTTTTT. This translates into CASSTGLGISGELFF.

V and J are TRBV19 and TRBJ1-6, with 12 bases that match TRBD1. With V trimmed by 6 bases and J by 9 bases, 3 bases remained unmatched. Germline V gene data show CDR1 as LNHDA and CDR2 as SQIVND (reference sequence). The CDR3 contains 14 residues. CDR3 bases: TGTGCCAGTAGCGGGACAGGGGGCTTTTCACCCCTCCACTTT. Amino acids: CASSGTGGFSPLHF.

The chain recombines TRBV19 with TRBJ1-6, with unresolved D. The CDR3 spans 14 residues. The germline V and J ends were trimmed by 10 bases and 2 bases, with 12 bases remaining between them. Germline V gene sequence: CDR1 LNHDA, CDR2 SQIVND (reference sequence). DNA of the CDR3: TGTGCCACAAAAGGCGACACCTATAATTCACCCCTCCACTTT. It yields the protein CATKGDTYNSPLHF.

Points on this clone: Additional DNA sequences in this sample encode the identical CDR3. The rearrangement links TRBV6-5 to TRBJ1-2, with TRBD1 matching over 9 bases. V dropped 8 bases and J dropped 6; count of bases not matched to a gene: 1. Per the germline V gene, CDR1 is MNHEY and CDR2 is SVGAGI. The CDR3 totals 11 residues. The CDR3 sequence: CASGQGNGYTF. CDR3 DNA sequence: TGTGCCAGCGGACAGGGGAATGGCTACACCTTC.

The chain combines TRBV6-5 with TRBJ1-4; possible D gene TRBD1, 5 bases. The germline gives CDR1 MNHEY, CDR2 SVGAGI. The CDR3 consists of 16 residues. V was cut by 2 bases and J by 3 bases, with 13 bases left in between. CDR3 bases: TGTGCCAGCAGTTACCGACCGGCGGGGCCTAATGAAAAACTGTTTTTT. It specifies CASSYRPAGPNEKLFF.

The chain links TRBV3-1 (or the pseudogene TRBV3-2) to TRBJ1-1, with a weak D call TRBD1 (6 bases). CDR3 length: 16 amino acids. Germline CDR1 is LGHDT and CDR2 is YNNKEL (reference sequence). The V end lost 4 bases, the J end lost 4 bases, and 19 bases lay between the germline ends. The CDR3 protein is CASSPLTGIGFTEAFF. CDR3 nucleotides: TGTGCCAGCAGCCCCCTTACAGGGATCGGGTTCACTGAAGCTTTCTTT.

The CDR3 sequence is CASSPLNYGYTF. The CDR3 DNA reads TGTGCCAGTAGTCCCCTCAACTATGGCTACACCTTC. The chain carries TRBV19 and TRBJ1-2, with D uncertain. The CDR3 is 12 residues long. In germline, CDR1 is LNHDA, CDR2 SQIVND (reference sequence). Trimming cost V 5 bases and J 2 bases, with 6 bases left between them. The full variable domain, in which reference TRBV19 and TRBJ1-2 provide the parts outside the CDR3, is DGGITQSPKYLFRKEGQNVTLSCEQNLNHDAMYWYRQDPGQGLRLIYYSQIVNDFQKGDIAEGYSVSREKKESFPLTVTSAQKNPTAFYLCASSPLNYGYTFGSGTRLTVV.

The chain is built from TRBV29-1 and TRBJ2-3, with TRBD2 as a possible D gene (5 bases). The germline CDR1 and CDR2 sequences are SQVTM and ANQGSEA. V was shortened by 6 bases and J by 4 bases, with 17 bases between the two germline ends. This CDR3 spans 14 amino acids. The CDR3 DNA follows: TGCAGCGTCGGACGAAGGTTGAGGGCAGATACGCAGTATTTT. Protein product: CSVGRRLRADTQYF.

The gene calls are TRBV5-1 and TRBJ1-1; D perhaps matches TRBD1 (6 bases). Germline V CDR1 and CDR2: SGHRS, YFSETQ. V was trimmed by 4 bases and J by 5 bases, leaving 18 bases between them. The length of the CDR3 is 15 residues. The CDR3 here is CASSPDRPFGTEAFF. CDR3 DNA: TGCGCCAGCAGCCCAGACAGGCCCTTCGGGACTGAAGCTTTCTTT.

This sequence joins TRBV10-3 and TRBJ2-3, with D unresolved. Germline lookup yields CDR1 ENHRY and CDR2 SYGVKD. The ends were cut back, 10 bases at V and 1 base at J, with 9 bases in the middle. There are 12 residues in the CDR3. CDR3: CATWQGTDTQYF. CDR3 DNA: TGTGCCACCTGGCAGGGCACAGATACGCAGTATTTT.

CDR3 amino acids: CASSGRDRGYEQYF. The CDR3 region has the DNA TGTGCCAGCAGCGGAAGAGACAGGGGCTACGAGCAGTACTTC. The chain links TRBV7-2 to TRBJ2-7; 8 bases are shared with TRBD1. This CDR3 has 14 amino acids. Trimming took 5 bases from V and 3 from J; bases not matched to a gene: 6. Germline CDR1 reads SGHTA; CDR2 reads FQGNSA.

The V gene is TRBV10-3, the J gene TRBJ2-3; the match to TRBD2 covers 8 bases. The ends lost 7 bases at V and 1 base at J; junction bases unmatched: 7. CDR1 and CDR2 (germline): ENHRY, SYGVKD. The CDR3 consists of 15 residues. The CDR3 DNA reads TGTGCCATCAAAACTAGCGGAGTCCGCACAGATACGCAGTATTTT. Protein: CAIKTSGVRTDTQYF.

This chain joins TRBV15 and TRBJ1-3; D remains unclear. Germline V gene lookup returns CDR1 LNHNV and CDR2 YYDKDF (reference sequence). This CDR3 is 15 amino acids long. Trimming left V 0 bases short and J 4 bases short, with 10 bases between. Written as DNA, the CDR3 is TGTGCCACCAGCAGAGATCGCCCGGTGGGAAACACCATATATTTT. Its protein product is CATSRDRPVGNTIYF.

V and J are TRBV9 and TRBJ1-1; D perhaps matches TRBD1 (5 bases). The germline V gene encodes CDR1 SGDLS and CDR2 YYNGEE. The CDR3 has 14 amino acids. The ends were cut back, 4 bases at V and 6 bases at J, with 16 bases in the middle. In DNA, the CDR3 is TGTGCCAGCAGCCCCCCAGTCGGGGGTCCTGAAGCTTTCTTT. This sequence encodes CASSPPVGGPEAFF.

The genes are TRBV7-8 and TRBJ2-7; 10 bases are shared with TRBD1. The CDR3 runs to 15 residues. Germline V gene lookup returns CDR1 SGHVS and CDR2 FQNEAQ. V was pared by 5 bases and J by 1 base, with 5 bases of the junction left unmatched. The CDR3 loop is CASSPRGQGSYEQYF. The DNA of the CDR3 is TGTGCCAGCAGCCCGAGGGGACAGGGGTCCTACGAGCAGTACTTC.